This T cell receptor beta chain derives from a study of post-analysis software for immune sequencing data. General observations from the study: Multiple sclerosis patients showed significantly lower normalized Chao1 diversity than controls did. Samples prepared in the same batch strongly co-clustered by F measure.

Unique-molecular-identifier-tagged TCR beta cDNA libraries were used. TCRdb reanalysed the PCR reads using MiXCR and keeps one entry per CDR3 protein. The sample comprises roughly 400,000 distinct CDR3 sequences, less than 40% of which are singletons, and 6.5% to 8% rests with the top ten. Turning to this clonotype: Its antigen is unknown.

The clonotype originates from a girl aged 2 to 10 with multiple sclerosis. Sequenced material: blood.

The CDR3 loop is CASSRAGPWDEQYF. The CDR3 nucleotides are TGCGCCAGCAGCCGGGCGGGGCCGTGGGACGAGCAGTACTTC. J is TRBJ2-7 and V is TRBV5-1; D perhaps matches TRBD2 (6 bases). The V and J ends lost 4 bases and 5 bases respectively, with 16 bases between them. This CDR3 spans 14 amino acids. Germline V gene data show CDR1 as SGHRS and CDR2 as YFSETQ.